This paragraph covers one TCR beta chain sequence. This clonotype came up a few times. The antigen it recognizes is unknown. Base quality data are lacking; no much larger clone is found one base away. V and J are truncated by 3 bases and 3 bases respectively, leaving an intervening sequence of 11 bases. The CDR3 sequence holds 14 residues, the cysteine and phenylalanine included. Left in the record is the CDR3 DNA by itself, 42 bases read in frame from the first base. The CDR1 and CDR2 encoded by the germline V gene are SGDLS and YYNGEE. This entry belongs to a study of T cells after yellow fever vaccination (dated by TCRdb to about 2019). Background for the entire study: The SMART-Seq v4 Ultra Low Input RNA kit was used to prepare libraries from fractions with low cell numbers. To follow T-cell clones before and after both primary and booster YFV17D yellow fever vaccination, bulk TCR alpha and beta repertoires underwent longitudinal sequencing. Blood samples were taken at several timepoints before and after primary and secondary immunization, and bulk PBMC replicates and cell subsets were isolated. Two healthy male donors, one aged 18 to 30 and one aged 30 to 40 years, made up the cohort. Study-wide findings and limitations: Most clones expanded after primary vaccination were re-detected after the booster (almost 98% of CD4 and more than 70% of CD8), suggesting broad memory maintenance. The secondary T-cell response was weaker than the primary response but faster, peaking on day 5 instead of day 15. A small fraction of clonotypes showed up in both the CD4 and CD8 compartments, probably as a result of convergent recombination. FACS-sorted repertoires could contain abundant contaminating clonotypes from the bulk population, so computational filtering was required. Only two donors were included in the study, so the extent to which the findings can be generalized is limited.

This specimen's treatment or condition label, per the study, means: live attenuated yellow fever vaccine strain. PBMCs were isolated from peripheral blood using a standard Ficoll-Paque protocol. CD4 and CD8 T-cell fractions were isolated with Dynabeads CD4 and CD8 positive selection kits. TriZol was used to extract RNA from bulk PBMCs, from CD4 and CD8 fractions, and from dextramer-positive and dextramer-negative fractions. TCR cDNA was made using 5'RACE template switching, a step that added a universal primer site and unique molecular identifiers. cDNA synthesis was primed from both the TCR alpha and TCR beta constant segments. Libraries were amplified in two PCR steps, with sample barcodes and sequencing adapters added in the second step. Libraries were sequenced on Illumina HiSeq 2500 (2x100 bp) or NovaSeq (2x150 bp). The authors processed their data as follows. Demultiplexing of reads and collapsing into UMI consensus sequences were performed with MIGEC, and V(D)J alignment was carried out with MiXCR. Vaccine-responding clonotypes were identified with edgeR using replicate PBMC samples, with FDR below 0.01 and a log2 fold change above 5 up to day 15 being required. CD4 or CD8 identity was assigned to each bulk clonotype according to whether the clonotype was present at higher abundance in the sequenced CD4 repertoire or the sequenced CD8 repertoire. TCRdb cleaned the public reads at Q25 with fastp, built clones with MiXCR and kept in-frame beta chains. One record per CDR3 amino acid sequence lists the most common genes and DNA. In this record, the V and J calls reflect TCRdb's handling and not the investigators' own analysis. Counted in this sample were roughly 150,000 distinct CDR3 sequences; about 7% of them appeared once. More than 2.5% of the sample belongs to the ten largest clones.

The material sequenced was CD4+ T cells sorted from PBMCs, taken 4 to 5 days after the first yellow fever vaccination. This TCR was recovered from a man between 18 and 35 years old who received the YFV17D yellow fever vaccine. The receptor chain draws on TRBV9 and TRBJ2-3, with the identity of the D gene unclear. The CDR3 sequence is CASSGPMGTDTQYF. The DNA sequence reads TGTGCCAGCAGCGGGCCAATGGGTACAGATACGCAGTATTTT. The CDR3, completed at both ends by the reference TRBV9 and TRBJ2-3 genes, gives the full variable domain DSGVTQTPKHLITATGQRVTLRCSPRSGDLSVYWYQQSLDQGLQFLIQYYNGEERAKGNILERFSAQQFPDLHSELNLSSLELGDSALYFCASSGPMGTDTQYFGPGTRLTVL.